This entry lists 29 T cell receptor beta chains sequenced from one sample in a study of technical replicates of blood from a handful of donors. The repertoire was sequenced with immunoSEQ multiplex PCR; TCRdb's copy has only in-frame clones and lacks some. The table has 60,000 to 70,000 clones, approximately 86% seen once. The specimen sequenced was PBMCs. The receptors were gathered from a human donor in good health. Some clones in this sample may be carry-over from other donors' samples.

This clone was detected a few times. The CDR3 here is CASSSKVGGPEAFF. The CDR3 DNA reads TGCGCCAGCAGCTCCAAAGTAGGGGGACCTGAAGCTTTCTTT. This rearrangement joins TRBV5-1 to TRBJ1-1; D is perhaps TRBD1 (6 bases). This CDR3 comprises 14 residues. Germline CDR1 is SGHRS and CDR2 is YFSETQ. V dropped 3 bases and J dropped 6 bases, with 15 bases sitting between them.

The chain combines TRBV10-3 with TRBJ2-7; TRBD2 matches 7 bases. V shed 0 bases and J 5 bases; nucleotides not matched to a gene: 4. Germline V lookup: CDR1 ENHRY, CDR2 SYGVKD. CDR3 size: 14 residues. DNA of the CDR3: TGTGCCATCAGTGAGTCGTTGGGGGGGGACGAGCAGTACTTC. This translates into CAISESLGGDEQYF.

V usage is TRBV19 and J usage is TRBJ2-7; 7 nucleotides align to TRBD1. Germline V gene data show CDR1 as LNHDA and CDR2 as SQIVND (reference sequence). The CDR3 runs to 14 residues. V gave up 6 bases and J gave up 0 bases; unmatched junction bases: 5. CDR3 DNA: TGTGCCAGTAGGGGGACAGCGACCTCCTACGAGCAGTACTTC. This translates into CASRGTATSYEQYF.

This chain uses TRBV6-5 with TRBJ2-2; the match to TRBD1 covers 11 bases. Germline V gene lookup returns CDR1 MNHEY and CDR2 SVGAGI. The CDR3 totals 15 residues. V lost 4 bases to trimming and J lost 8 bases; unmatched junction nucleotides: 6. CDR3 loop: CASSSGTGGFGELFF. CDR3 DNA: TGTGCCAGCAGTTCCGGGACAGGGGGTTTTGGGGAGCTGTTTTTT.

This sequence joins TRBV28 and TRBJ2-1; tentative D call: TRBD1 (5 bases). Germline values: CDR1 MDHEN, CDR2 SYDVKM. The CDR3 is 13 amino acids. Trimming cost V 8 bases and J 0 bases, with 8 bases left between them. This chain's CDR3 is CASFDSSYNEQFF. Written as DNA, the CDR3 is TGTGCCAGCTTTGACAGCTCCTACAATGAGCAGTTCTTC.

V gene TRBV6-5 combines with J gene TRBJ2-7; 9 bases match TRBD2. CDR1 and CDR2 from the germline V gene are MNHEY and SVGAGI. The junction had 8 bases not matched to a gene; V was cut back by 7 bases and J by 7 bases. This CDR3 contains 13 residues. This CDR3 reads CASTRAGGHEQYF. Here the CDR3 DNA reads TGTGCCAGCACCCGAGCGGGGGGACATGAGCAGTACTTC.

This clone has a handful of counts. The chain carries TRBV13 and TRBJ2-1; 8 nucleotides line up with TRBD2. Trimming at V came to 5 bases and at J to 6 bases, leaving 9 bases not matched to a gene. This CDR3 has 15 residues. CDR1 and CDR2 from the germline V gene are PRHDT and FYEKMQ (reference sequence). The CDR3 DNA reads as TGTGCCAGCAGCCTGGAGCGGGAGAGGCTCAATGAGCAGTTCTTC. It specifies CASSLERERLNEQFF.

The chain combines TRBV4-3 with TRBJ2-1; 8 nucleotides align to TRBD2. This CDR3 has 16 residues. The V gene end was trimmed by 1 base and the J gene end by 3 bases; junction bases not matched to a gene: 5. CDR1 LGHNA and CDR2 YSLEER come from the germline V gene. In DNA form, the CDR3 reads TGCGCCAGCAGCCAAGGTTATGCGGGGGGCTACAATGAGCAGTTCTTC. It is translated as CASSQGYAGGYNEQFF.

The CDR3 is CASSLVGGSDGYTF. As DNA, the CDR3 is TGTGCCAGCAGCTTAGTAGGAGGGAGTGATGGCTACACCTTC. The V call is TRBV7-8, the J call TRBJ1-2; unclear D gene. The CDR3 contains 14 residues. CDR1 SGHVS and CDR2 FQNEAQ come from the germline V gene. V was trimmed by 1 base and J by 6 bases, leaving 12 bases between them. Variable domain in full (rest from reference TRBV7-8 and TRBJ1-2): GAGVSQSPRYKVAKRGQDVALRCDPISGHVSLFWYQQALGQGPEFLTYFQNEAQLDKSGLPSDRFFAERPEGSVSTLKIQRTQQEDSAVYLCASSLVGGSDGYTFGSGTRLTVV.

The chain employs TRBV4-3 and TRBJ2-3, with D perhaps matching TRBD2 (7 bases). The germline CDR1 and CDR2 sequences are LGHNA and YSLEER. The CDR3 is made up of 16 amino acids. The ends were cut back, 3 bases at V and 1 base at J, with 14 bases in the middle. CDR3 sequence reads: CASSHTWGGRTDTQYF. CDR3 coding DNA: TGCGCCAGCAGCCACACTTGGGGGGGCCGCACAGATACGCAGTATTTT.

The chain links TRBV21-1 to TRBJ2-7; the D call TRBD1 from the table was never checked on the DNA. TRBV21-1 is reported as a pseudogene. The CDR3 spans 15 residues. CDR3 amino acids: CASSKVRQACYEQYF. CDR3 bases: TGTGCCAGCAGCAAAGTCAGACAGGCATGCTACGAGCAGTACTTC.

This clone came up once. This chain connects TRBV27 to TRBJ1-5; maybe TRBD1 (5 bases). The CDR3 is 16 residues long. Trimming removed 0 bases from V and 2 bases from J, with 11 bases in between. Per the germline V gene, CDR1 is MNHEY and CDR2 is SMNVEV (reference sequence). The CDR3 loop reads CASSLSGRGGNQPQHF. Written as DNA, the CDR3 is TGTGCCAGCAGTTTATCGGGCCGGGGGGGCAATCAGCCCCAGCATTTT.

The chain uses TRBV2 and TRBJ1-5; D is perhaps TRBD1 (6 bases). V lost 6 bases to trimming and J lost 0 bases, with 9 bases between them. The length of the CDR3 is 14 residues. Germline values: CDR1 SNHLY, CDR2 FYNNEI. CDR3 nucleotide sequence: TGTGCCAGCAGACAGGGCCCTAGCAATCAGCCCCAGCATTTT. This codes for CASRQGPSNQPQHF.

The chain is built from TRBV6-6 and TRBJ1-2; D uncertain. The length of the CDR3 is 11 residues. The ends were cut back, 11 bases at V and 7 bases at J, with 14 bases in the middle. Germline values: CDR1 MNHNY, CDR2 SVGAGI (reference sequence). The CDR3 protein is CAASRSGGYTF. The CDR3, as DNA: TGTGCCGCCTCACGGTCGGGTGGCTACACCTTC.

The V call is TRBV6-4, the J call TRBJ2-3; D is unresolved. CDR1 is MRHNA and CDR2 is SNTAGT in the germline V gene. The CDR3 contains 16 residues. The V gene lost 10 bases and the J gene lost 0 bases, with 20 bases spanning the gap. This chain's CDR3 is CATNYPTGTSTDTQYF. CDR3 in DNA: TGTGCCACCAACTATCCGACCGGCACGAGCACAGATACGCAGTATTTT.

This chain links TRBV4-2 with TRBJ2-1; perhaps TRBD2 as D (5 bases). V lost 2 bases and J 2 bases, leaving 13 bases between the germline ends. The germline CDR1 and CDR2 sequences are LGHNA and YNFKEQ. This CDR3 is built from 16 residues. CDR3 region: CASSQTVASAYNEQFF. The CDR3 DNA is TGTGCCAGCAGCCAAACTGTAGCGTCAGCCTACAATGAGCAGTTCTTC.

This clone was counted once. The chain combines TRBV9 with TRBJ2-5; no reliable D call. From germline, CDR1 is SGDLS and CDR2 YYNGEE. The CDR3 is 16 amino acids. The ends were cut back, 7 bases at V and 4 bases at J, with 23 bases in the middle. For the CDR3, the DNA is TGTGCCAGCTCCCCTCTCCCTGGAGCCGCGCGAGAGACCCAGTACTTC. It codes for CASSPLPGAARETQYF. The complete variable domain, with remaining parts taken from reference TRBV9 and TRBJ2-5, reads DSGVTQTPKHLITATGQRVTLRCSPRSGDLSVYWYQQSLDQGLQFLIQYYNGEERAKGNILERFSAQQFPDLHSELNLSSLELGDSALYFCASSPLPGAARETQYFGPGTRLLVL.

The CDR3 DNA is TGTGCCAGCAGCCAGCCCGGGACAGACTATGGCTACACCTTC. It is translated as CASSQPGTDYGYTF. The chain links TRBV7-8 to TRBJ1-2; 7 nucleotides agree with TRBD1. CDR1 and CDR2 from the germline V gene are SGHVS and FQNEAQ. CDR3 length: 14 amino acids. Trimming at V came to 5 bases and at J to 3 bases, leaving 6 bases not matched to a gene. The whole variable domain, remainder taken from reference TRBV7-8 and TRBJ1-2, is GAGVSQSPRYKVAKRGQDVALRCDPISGHVSLFWYQQALGQGPEFLTYFQNEAQLDKSGLPSDRFFAERPEGSVSTLKIQRTQQEDSAVYLCASSQPGTDYGYTFGSGTRLTVV.

This chain uses TRBV4-2 with TRBJ2-1; TRBD2 matches 10 bases. Germline V gene sequence: CDR1 LGHNA, CDR2 YNFKEQ. The CDR3 covers 16 residues. The J segment lost 4 bases and the V segment lost 4 bases, leaving 7 bases of the junction unmatched. CDR3 region: CASSLTGTSVYNEQFF. CDR3 DNA sequence: TGTGCCAGCAGCCTGACCGGGACTAGCGTATACAATGAGCAGTTCTTC.

The CDR3 loop is CATSRDKVGGSETQYF. The CDR3 DNA sequence: TGTGCCACCAGCAGAGATAAGGTCGGGGGTTCGGAGACCCAGTACTTC. The chain employs TRBV15 and TRBJ2-5, with D perhaps TRBD2 (6 bases). Germline V gene data show CDR1 as LNHNV and CDR2 as YYDKDF (reference sequence). Trimming took off 0 bases at V and 5 bases at J, with 16 bases between the two ends. The CDR3 loop spans 16 amino acids.

J is TRBJ2-4 and V is TRBV4-1; 15 bases align to TRBD2. CDR3 length: 18 amino acids. V was clipped by 4 bases and J by 0 bases; unmatched bases: 4. Germline V gene lookup returns CDR1 MGHRA and CDR2 YSYEKL. This chain's CDR3 is CASSPGLAGGEAKNIQYF. DNA of the CDR3: TGCGCCAGCAGCCCGGGACTAGCGGGGGGTGAAGCCAAAAACATTCAGTACTTC.

The J gene is TRBJ1-1, the V gene TRBV10-3; D remains unclear. The germline V gene has CDR1 ENHRY and CDR2 SYGVKD. The CDR3 extends over 13 amino acids. Deletions cut 3 bases from V and 6 bases from J, with 11 bases between. The CDR3 here is CAISDSIQPEAFF. The DNA for the CDR3 is TGTGCCATCAGTGATTCAATACAGCCTGAAGCTTTCTTT.

The rearrangement joins TRBV9 to TRBJ1-1, with TRBD1 as a possible D gene (5 bases). V was cut by 4 bases and J by 4 bases, with 11 bases left in between. The germline V gene encodes CDR1 SGDLS and CDR2 YYNGEE. The CDR3 is 13 amino acids. CDR3 loop: CASSSGTSTEAFF. CDR3 coding DNA: TGTGCCAGCAGCTCCGGGACTTCCACTGAAGCTTTCTTT.

This clone has more than one count but fewer than ten. The CDR3 DNA is TGTGCCAGCAGCCCCCCCCGGACTAGAACCAATGAGCAGTTCTTC. Its translation is CASSPPRTRTNEQFF. The gene calls are TRBV13 and TRBJ2-1; TRBD2 aligns across 7 bases. V trimming: 5 bases; J trimming: 6 bases; junction bases outside the gene matches: 10. The CDR3 is 15 residues long. Germline CDR1 and CDR2: PRHDT and FYEKMQ (reference sequence).

This rearrangement joins TRBV5-6 to TRBJ2-2; no reliable D call. This CDR3 is 16 amino acids long. V gave up 1 base and J gave up 2 bases, with 12 bases separating them. Germline V lookup: CDR1 SGHDT, CDR2 YYEEEE. CDR3 in DNA: TGTGCCAGCAGCTTGAATAGTCTAGTAAACACCGGGGAGCTGTTTTTT. This codes for CASSLNSLVNTGELFF. Combining the CDR3 with reference TRBV5-6 and TRBJ2-2 gives the whole variable domain DAGVTQSPTHLIKTRGQQVTLRCSPKSGHDTVSWYQQALGQGPQFIFQYYEEEERQRGNFPDRFSGHQFPNYSSELNVNALLLGDSALYLCASSLNSLVNTGELFFGEGSRLTVL.

A single count supports this clone. This chain connects TRBV29-1 to TRBJ1-1; D is undetermined. Germline values: CDR1 SQVTM, CDR2 ANQGSEA. The ends were cut back, 7 bases at V and 3 bases at J, with 15 bases in the middle. This CDR3 spans 13 amino acids. This CDR3 is CSASMTRDTEAFF. CDR3 DNA: TGCAGCGCCTCCATGACGAGGGACACTGAAGCTTTCTTT. Filled out from reference TRBV29-1 and TRBJ1-1, the complete variable domain reads SAVISQKPSRDICQRGTSLTIQCQVDSQVTMMFWYRQQPGQSLTLIATANQGSEATYESGFVIDKFPISRPNLTFSTLTVSNMSPEDSSIYLCSASMTRDTEAFFGQGTRLTVV.

The chain uses TRBV6-6 and TRBJ1-2; D is ambiguous. CDR1 is MNHNY, CDR2 SVGAGI, per germline (reference sequence). V gave up 7 bases and J gave up 6 bases, with 12 bases separating them. CDR3 length: 12 residues. The CDR3 here is CASNLWRDGYTF. CDR3 DNA: TGTGCCAGCAACCTCTGGAGGGATGGCTACACCTTC.

The chain carries TRBV5-1 and TRBJ1-1; 10 bases align to TRBD1. CDR1 and CDR2 (germline): SGHRS, YFSETQ. V was clipped by 5 bases and J by 0 bases; unmatched bases: 4. The CDR3 has 15 residues. The CDR3 bases are TGCGCCAGCAGAGTGACAGGGGGCATGAACACTGAAGCTTTCTTT. Translation: CASRVTGGMNTEAFF.

In nucleotides, the CDR3 is TGCAGCGGCCGAGACAGGGGGCCTTTCGAGACCCAGTACTTC. Amino acids: CSGRDRGPFETQYF. The chain has TRBV29-1 and TRBJ2-5; 10 nucleotides align to TRBD1. Germline assignment: CDR1 SQVTM and CDR2 ANQGSEA. This CDR3 has 14 residues. The J segment lost 5 bases and the V segment lost 7 bases, leaving 10 bases of the junction unmatched.